The T cell receptor beta chain under discussion was sequenced for a study of early T cells in non-severe SARS-CoV-2 infection. CDR3 length: 12 residues. Germline CDR1 and CDR2: SGHTA and FQGNSA. Between the trimmed V and J ends, which lost 5 bases and 3 bases, there was a span of 6 bases. TCRdb independently ran MiXCR on the 5' RACE reads; one entry per CDR3 protein. The data hold 65,000 to 75,000 distinct CDR3 sequences, with approximately 10% observed a single time. This clonotype was counted a few times. The TCR sequence derives from an adult who was a healthcare worker with PCR-confirmed SARS-CoV-2 infection or an uninfected control (not recorded which). This chain uses TRBV7-2 with TRBJ2-3; no clear D. The sequenced sample consisted of whole blood. For the CDR3, the DNA is TGTGCCAGCAGCAAACGGACAGATACGCAGTATTTT. It codes for CASSKRTDTQYF.